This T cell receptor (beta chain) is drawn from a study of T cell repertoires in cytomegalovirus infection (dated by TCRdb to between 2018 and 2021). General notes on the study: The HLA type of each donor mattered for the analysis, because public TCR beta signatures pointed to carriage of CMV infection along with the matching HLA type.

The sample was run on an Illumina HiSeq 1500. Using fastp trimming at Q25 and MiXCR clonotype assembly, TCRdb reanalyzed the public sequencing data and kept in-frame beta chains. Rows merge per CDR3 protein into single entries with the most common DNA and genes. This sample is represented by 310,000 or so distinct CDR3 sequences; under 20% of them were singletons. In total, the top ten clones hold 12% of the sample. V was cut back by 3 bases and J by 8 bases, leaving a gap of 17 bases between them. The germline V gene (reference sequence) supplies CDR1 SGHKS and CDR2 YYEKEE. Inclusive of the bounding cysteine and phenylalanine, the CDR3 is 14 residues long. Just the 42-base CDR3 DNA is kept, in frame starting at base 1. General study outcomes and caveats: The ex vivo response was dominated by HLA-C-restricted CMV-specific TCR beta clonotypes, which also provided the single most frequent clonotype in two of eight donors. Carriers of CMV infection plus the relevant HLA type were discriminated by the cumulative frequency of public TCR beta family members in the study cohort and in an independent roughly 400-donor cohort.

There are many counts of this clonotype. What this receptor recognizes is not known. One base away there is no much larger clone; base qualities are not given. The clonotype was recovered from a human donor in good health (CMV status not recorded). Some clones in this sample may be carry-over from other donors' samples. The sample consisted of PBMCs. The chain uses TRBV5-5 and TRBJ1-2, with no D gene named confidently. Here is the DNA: TGTGCCAGCAGCTCATTTACGGAACCACTAGGCTACACCTTC. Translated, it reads CASSSFTEPLGYTF.